This TCR beta chain appears in the sequencing data of a study of blood T cell repertoires in COVID-19. Whole-study context: Collection of acute and convalescent COVID-19 samples took place in the United States, Italy and Spain.

In Cohort 3, a recovered donor had either two negative PCRs, clearance, or symptom resolution. The authors' processing: Counts of nucleated cells, estimated from reference gene primer amplification, were obtained. TCRdb keeps only in-frame clones here, not all; method: immunoSEQ multiplex PCR. The V and J calls and the clone size are those of that table, but D and trimming were determined from the DNA. Seen here are over 300,000 clones, roughly 85% observed once, and the top ten hold about 2%. CDR1 and CDR2 (germline): MNHEY, SMNVEV (reference sequence). V was trimmed by 5 bases and J by 1 base, leaving 11 bases between them. The CDR3 has 14 amino acids.

The rearrangement links TRBV27 to TRBJ1-1; weak D call: TRBD1 (5 bases). The sequence came from a man aged 30 to 39 who had recovered from COVID-19. The source material was PBMCs or T cells enriched from blood (not recorded which). The CDR3 DNA follows: TGTGCCAGCAGTCCCGGAAGGGGGAACACTGAAGCTTTCTTT. Translation: CASSPGRGNTEAFF.